The 22 T cell receptor beta chains below all came from one sample that was sequenced in a study of T cells in women clearing cervical HPV infection. Libraries were prepared by immunoSEQ multiplex PCR; TCRdb keeps only in-frame clonotypes and omits some of them. Its table records about 48,000 clones. The sample was blood buffy coat. The receptors stem from a woman between 18 and 70 years old with a cervical HPV16 infection that either progressed to CIN3+ or cleared (not recorded which).

With respect to this clone: The read ends 3 residues shy of where the CDR3 ends; the end is completed using the germline J gene. V is TRBV4-1 and J is TRBJ2-3, with 7 bases identical to TRBD2. CDR3 size: 14 residues. Germline assignment: CDR1 MGHRA and CDR2 YSYEKL. The junction had 8 bases not matched to a gene; V was cut back by 7 bases and J by 4 bases. CDR3 DNA (partial): TGCGCCAGCAAATCTAGCGGCACCTCAGATACG. It yields the protein CASKSSGTSDT. The whole CDR3 reads CASKSSGTSDTQYF.

As for this clone: The sequence runs out 3 residues before the end of the CDR3; the remainder is reconstructed from the germline J gene. Other DNA variants within this sample encode the same CDR3. The chain links TRBV6-1 to TRBJ2-2; TRBD2 aligns across 7 bases. The CDR3 has 16 residues. CDR1 is MNHNS, CDR2 SASEGT, per germline. The ends lost 2 bases at V and 1 base at J; junction bases unmatched: 4. CDR3 loop: CASSERTSGNTGELFF. The covered CDR3 bases are TGTGCCAGCAGTGAAAGGACTAGTGGGAACACCGGGGAG.

Of note for this clone: The read terminates 3 residues ahead of where the CDR3 ends, so the germline J gene completes it. The chain recombines TRBV10-2 with TRBJ1-2, with 8 bases fitting TRBD1. This CDR3 comprises 13 residues. Germline lookup yields CDR1 WSHSY and CDR2 SAAADI. J lost 7 bases, V lost 5 bases, and 6 bases had no gene match. The chain's CDR3 is CASSFGQGSGYTF. The sequenced CDR3 bases are TGCGCCAGCAGTTTCGGACAGGGCAGTGGC.

Points on this clone: The sequenced fragment ends 3 residues before the CDR3 boundary, so the rest is inferred from the germline J gene. The J gene is TRBJ2-1, the V gene TRBV5-1; the D gene is possibly TRBD2 (6 bases). In germline, CDR1 is SGHRS, CDR2 YFSETQ. The CDR3 is 14 amino acids. V lost 0 bases and J lost 7, with 11 bases in between. The CDR3 reads CASSLDGSGNEQFF. The covered CDR3 bases are TGCGCCAGCAGCTTGGACGGGAGCGGGAATGAG.

Regarding this clone: The DNA ends 3 residues before the CDR3 does, and the rest of the CDR3 is filled in from the germline J gene. The chain uses TRBV20-1 and TRBJ1-5; D ambiguous. The CDR3 contains 14 residues. Deletions cut 0 bases from V and 7 bases from J, with 13 bases between. Germline CDR1 reads DFQATT; CDR2 reads SNEGSKA (reference sequence). CDR3 DNA (partial): TGCAGTGCTAGAGATACGACCGCGGGACAGCCC. This sequence encodes CSARDTTAGQP. The whole CDR3 sequence reads CSARDTTAGQPQHF.

In the case of this clone: Read sequence stops 3 residues before the CDR3 end, and the germline J gene provides the missing end. The J gene is TRBJ2-5, the V gene TRBV5-1, with D tentatively TRBD2 (6 bases). The germline V and J ends were trimmed by 4 bases and 7 bases, with 11 bases remaining between them. The germline V gene encodes CDR1 SGHRS and CDR2 YFSETQ. The CDR3 has 12 residues. The CDR3 loop reads CASSGTLGTQYF. Incomplete CDR3 DNA: TGCGCCAGCAGCGGGACTCTAGGGACC.

This clone counts as large by frequency. This sample also contains other DNA sequences that code for the same CDR3. The CDR3 reads CASSLQGGETQYF. Partial CDR3 DNA: TGTGCCAGCAGTTTACAGGGAGGAGAGACC. V usage is TRBV12-3 or TRBV12-4 and J usage is TRBJ2-5; D possibly corresponds to TRBD2 (6 bases). Sequencing ends 3 residues short of the CDR3 end; the germline J gene provides the rest. V was clipped by 2 bases and J by 4 bases, with 8 bases between them. The CDR3 is made up of 13 amino acids.

In regard to this clone: The read stops 3 residues short of the end of the CDR3; the missing end is completed from the germline J gene. V usage is TRBV20-1 and J usage is TRBJ2-1; 9 bases map to TRBD2. Germline V lookup: CDR1 DFQATT, CDR2 SNEGSKA (reference sequence). Trimming cost V 7 bases and J 4 bases; bases outside gene matches: 8. There are 14 residues in the CDR3. Incomplete CDR3 DNA: TGCAGTGGAAGGCGGGGGGGGGAATACAATGAG. Its translation: CSGRRGGEYNE. The full CDR3 is CSGRRGGEYNEQFF.

About this clone itself: The read halts 3 residues ahead of the CDR3 end, with the missing end drawn from the germline J gene. The chain combines TRBV20-1 with TRBJ1-2; 9 positions agree with TRBD1. J was trimmed by 7 bases and V by 5 bases; bases with no gene match: 11. The CDR3 length is 14 residues. Germline V gene data show CDR1 as DFQATT and CDR2 as SNEGSKA (reference sequence). Incomplete CDR3 DNA: TGCAGTGCTGGAGCTGAAGGGACAGGGTCTGGC. Translation: CSAGAEGTGSG. The entire CDR3 sequence reads CSAGAEGTGSGYTF.

As for this clone: The CDR3 extends 3 residues past the end of the read, so its final part is completed from the germline J gene. V usage is TRBV12-3 or TRBV12-4 and J usage is TRBJ2-2; D is ambiguous. This CDR3 has 13 residues. The V gene lost 3 bases and the J gene lost 3 bases, with 5 bases spanning the gap. CDR3 in amino acids: CASSFADTGELFF. Partial CDR3 DNA: TGTGCCAGCAGTTTCGCAGACACCGGGGAG.

On this clone itself: The read terminates 3 residues before the CDR3 end, so the remaining end is supplied by the germline J gene. The chain joins TRBV19 to TRBJ1-1, with 7 nucleotides matching TRBD1. Looked up from germline, CDR1 is LNHDA and CDR2 is SQIVND (reference sequence). The V gene end was trimmed by 3 bases and the J gene end by 1 base; junction bases not matched to a gene: 5. CDR3 length: 15 amino acids. This chain's CDR3 is CASSILQGSNTEAFF. The sequenced part of the CDR3 DNA is TGTGCCAGTAGTATCCTACAGGGGTCGAACACTGAA.

As for this clone: Read coverage stops 3 residues before the CDR3 terminus; the germline J gene supplies the remainder. The chain couples TRBV19 to TRBJ1-3; D unclear. There are 13 residues in the CDR3. Per germline, CDR1 LNHDA and CDR2 SQIVND (reference sequence). Trimming stripped 9 bases from V and 0 bases from J, with 9 bases between. The DNA read from the CDR3 is TGTGCCAGCTTGCACTTCTCTGGAAACACC. As protein: CASLHFSGNT. The entire CDR3 protein is CASLHFSGNTIYF.

A word on this clone: The sequence runs out 3 residues before the end of the CDR3; the remainder is reconstructed from the germline J gene. The chain is built from TRBV18 and TRBJ2-7; tentative D call: TRBD1 (6 bases). Looked up from germline, CDR1 is KGHSH and CDR2 is LQKENI. V was shortened by 4 bases and J by 4 bases, with 17 bases between the two germline ends. The CDR3 length is 15 residues. The part of the CDR3 DNA that was read is TGTGCCAGCTCACGATCCAGGGGCGATGTTTACGAG. It is translated as CASSRSRGDVYE. The entire CDR3 protein reads CASSRSRGDVYEQYF. Variable domain in full (rest from reference TRBV18 and TRBJ2-7): NAGVMQNPRHLVRRRGQEARLRCSPMKGHSHVYWYRQLPEEGLKFMVYLQKENIIDESGMPKERFSAEFPKEGPSILRIQQVVRGDSAAYFCASSRSRGDVYEQYFGPGTRLTVT.

On this clone itself: The missing CDR3 end, 3 residues past where the read stops, is filled in from the germline J gene. The V and J genes are TRBV5-1 and TRBJ2-3; 8 positions agree with TRBD2. The trim removed 3 bases at V and 2 bases at J, leaving 14 bases unmatched. Looked up from germline, CDR1 is SGHRS and CDR2 is YFSETQ. This CDR3 is 18 amino acids long. The CDR3 loop reads CASSYLGGRAGATDTQYF. The sequenced part of the CDR3 DNA is TGCGCCAGCAGCTATCTCGGCGGGCGAGCGGGAGCCACAGATACG. Looking up the rest from reference TRBV5-1 and TRBJ2-3 gives the full variable domain: KAGVTQTPRYLIKTRGQQVTLSCSPISGHRSVSWYQQTPGQGLQFLFEYFSETQRNKGNFPGRFSGRQFSNSRSEMNVSTLELGDSALYLCASSYLGGRAGATDTQYFGPGTRLTVL.

A note on this clone: The read finishes 3 residues shy of the CDR3 end, and the germline J gene is used to complete it. V is TRBV5-1 and J is TRBJ2-5, with D possibly matching TRBD1 (5 bases). The CDR3 contains 17 residues. V was shortened by 1 base and J by 5 bases, with 21 bases between the two germline ends. Germline assignment: CDR1 SGHRS and CDR2 YFSETQ. CDR3 amino acids: CASSLRMSGNLPETQYF. CDR3 bases read: TGCGCCAGCAGCTTGCGAATGTCAGGGAATCTCCCGGAGACC.

CDR3 amino acids: CASSQGVRQGETQYF. The CDR3 bases that were read are TGTGCCAGCAGCCAAGGAGTCCGACAGGGCGAGACC. The V call is TRBV14, the J call TRBJ2-5, with 7 bases identical to TRBD1. The read terminates 3 residues before the CDR3 end, so the remaining end is supplied by the germline J gene. Germline V gene data show CDR1 as SGHDN and CDR2 as FVKESK. V lost 1 base to trimming and J lost 5 bases; unmatched junction nucleotides: 7. The CDR3 consists of 15 residues.

In regard to this clone: The read ends 3 residues before the CDR3 terminus; that terminus is restored from the germline J gene. This CDR3 is also generated by other DNA sequences in the sample. The chain carries TRBV18 and TRBJ1-4; 7 bases are a match to TRBD1. The V gene end was trimmed by 6 bases and the J gene end by 8 bases; junction bases not matched to a gene: 9. The CDR3 totals 14 residues. Looked up from germline, CDR1 is KGHSH and CDR2 is LQKENI. The chain's CDR3 is CASSRDREREKLFF. CDR3 DNA (partial): TGTGCCAGCTCCCGCGACAGGGAGAGGGAAAAA.

In the case of this clone: Read coverage stops 3 residues before the CDR3 terminus; the germline J gene supplies the remainder. The rearrangement links TRBV15 to TRBJ2-7, with D tentatively TRBD1 or TRBD2 (7 bases each). There are 14 residues in the CDR3. V gave up 3 bases and J gave up 5 bases, with 14 bases separating them. Germline V gene data show CDR1 as LNHNV and CDR2 as YYDKDF (reference sequence). The CDR3 spells CATSRGGGGDEQYF. Partial CDR3 DNA: TGTGCCACCAGCAGGGGGGGAGGGGGCGACGAG.

For this clone: With the read ending 3 residues before the CDR3 end, the germline J gene is used to fill in that end. V usage is TRBV16 and J usage is TRBJ1-1; TRBD1 is a possible D gene (5 bases). Trimming left V 1 base short and J 5 bases short, with 8 bases between. Germline V gene data show CDR1 as KGHSY and CDR2 as FQNENV. The CDR3 loop spans 13 amino acids. CDR3 DNA (partial): TGTGCCAGCAGCCAATTCCAGGGTACTGAA. Residues: CASSQFQGTE. The whole CDR3 sequence is CASSQFQGTEAFF.

For this clone: The DNA ends 3 residues before the CDR3 does, and the rest of the CDR3 is filled in from the germline J gene. The V and J genes are TRBV7-2 and TRBJ2-1; a possible D gene is TRBD2 (5 bases). Germline V gene lookup returns CDR1 SGHTA and CDR2 FQGNSA. This CDR3 contains 15 residues. The V end lost 5 bases, the J end lost 4 bases, and 15 bases lay between the germline ends. Incomplete CDR3 DNA: TGTGCCAGCAGCACGACTAAACATTCATACAATGAG. Its translation: CASSTTKHSYNE. The full-length CDR3 reads as CASSTTKHSYNEQFF.

As to this clone: The read is 3 residues too short to cover the CDR3 end, so that end is filled in from the germline J gene. V and J are TRBV7-6 and TRBJ2-1; TRBD1 aligns across 9 bases. This CDR3 comprises 15 residues. V dropped 5 bases and J dropped 2; count of bases not matched to a gene: 4. Germline values: CDR1 SGHVS, CDR2 FNYEAQ. CDR3 residues: CASSLGTGTYNEQFF. The part of the CDR3 DNA that was read is TGTGCCAGCAGCCTAGGGACAGGGACCTACAATGAG.

Remarks on this clone: The CDR3 is cut off 3 residues early in the read; its end comes from the germline J gene. The V gene is TRBV28, the J gene TRBJ2-7; TRBD2 matches 10 bases. J was trimmed by 2 bases and V by 4 bases; bases with no gene match: 5. There are 15 residues in the CDR3. Germline values: CDR1 MDHEN, CDR2 SYDVKM. The CDR3 sequence is CASSSPAGGPYEQYF. The CDR3 DNA, read in part, is TGTGCCAGCAGTTCCCCAGCGGGGGGGCCCTACGAG.